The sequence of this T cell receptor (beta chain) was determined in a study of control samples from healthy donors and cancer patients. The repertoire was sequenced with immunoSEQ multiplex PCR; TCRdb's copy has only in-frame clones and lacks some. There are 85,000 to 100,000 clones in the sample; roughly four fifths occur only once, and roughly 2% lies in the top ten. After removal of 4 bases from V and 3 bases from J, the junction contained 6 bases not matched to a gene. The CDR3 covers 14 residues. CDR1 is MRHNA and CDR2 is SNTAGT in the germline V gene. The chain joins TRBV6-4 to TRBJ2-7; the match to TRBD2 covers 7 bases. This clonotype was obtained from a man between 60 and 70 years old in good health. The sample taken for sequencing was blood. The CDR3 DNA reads TGTGCCAGCAGTGTCACCGGGAGGAACTACGAGCAGTACTTC. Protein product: CASSVTGRNYEQYF.